Following are 25 T cell receptor beta chains from one sample sequenced in a study of early T cells in non-severe SARS-CoV-2 infection. From the 5' RACE reads, TCRdb called clonotypes with MiXCR, one entry per CDR3 protein. The sample has roughly 60,000 distinct CDR3 sequences; 6.6% are singletons. The material sequenced was whole blood, taken at baseline. Receptors originate from an adult who was a healthcare worker with PCR-confirmed SARS-CoV-2 infection or an uninfected control (not recorded which).

This clonotype appeared a few times. The V call is TRBV30, the J call TRBJ2-1; D is perhaps TRBD1 (5 bases). From germline, CDR1 is GTSNPN and CDR2 SVGIG (reference sequence). CDR3 length: 13 residues. The V and J ends lost 1 base and 9 bases respectively, with 13 bases between them. CDR3 sequence reads: CAWSAIGRGEQFF. In DNA form, the CDR3 reads TGTGCCTGGAGTGCGATAGGAAGGGGTGAGCAGTTCTTC. Drawing the rest from reference TRBV30 and TRBJ2-1, the complete variable domain is SQTIHQWPATLVQPVGSPLSLECTVEGTSNPNLYWYRQAAGRGLQLLFYSVGIGQISSEVPQNLSASRPQDRQFILSSKKLLLSDSGFYLCAWSAIGRGEQFFGPGTRLTVL.

A few counts support this clonotype. This chain connects TRBV4-2 to TRBJ2-3; 8 bases are shared with TRBD1. The trim removed 0 bases at V and 6 bases at J, leaving 11 bases unmatched. Germline CDR1 LGHNA, CDR2 YNFKEQ. The CDR3 is 17 amino acids. This CDR3 reads CASSQDAGQGALDTQYF. Here the CDR3 DNA reads TGTGCCAGCAGCCAAGACGCGGGGCAGGGGGCGTTGGATACGCAGTATTTT.

This clonotype was counted a few times. J is TRBJ1-5 and V is TRBV20-1, with TRBD1 matching 8 bases. The CDR3 has 14 amino acids. From germline, CDR1 is DFQATT and CDR2 SNEGSKA (reference sequence). V gave up 4 bases and J gave up 7 bases; unmatched junction bases: 9. The CDR3 DNA sequence: TGCAGTGCTATGGACAGGGTATCAGGGCAGCCCCAGCATTTT. Protein: CSAMDRVSGQPQHF.

The chain is built from TRBV6-5 and TRBJ2-5; D gene ambiguous. Germline CDR1 is MNHEY and CDR2 is SVGAGI. Trimming stripped 5 bases from V and 3 bases from J, with 13 bases between. This CDR3 spans 14 amino acids. In DNA form, the CDR3 reads TGTGCCAGCAGTCCCCGGAAGGCGGAAGAGACCCAGTACTTC. As protein: CASSPRKAEETQYF.

DNA for the CDR3: TGTGCCAGCAGCGTAGAGGCCACTAGCGGGCGACAGGACATTCAGTACTTC. The encoded protein is CASSVEATSGRQDIQYF. The rearrangement links TRBV9 to TRBJ2-4; TRBD2 aligns across 9 bases. The J segment lost 8 bases and the V segment lost 0 bases, leaving 12 bases of the junction unmatched. CDR1 and CDR2 (germline): SGDLS, YYNGEE. This CDR3 is built from 17 residues.

There are a few counts of this clonotype. The chain combines TRBV6-5 with TRBJ2-3; 8 bases map to TRBD2. This CDR3 region has 14 residues. The V gene's germline CDR1 is MNHEY and CDR2 SVGAGI. The junction had 4 bases not matched to a gene; V was cut back by 0 bases and J by 8 bases. CDR3 protein: CASSYSRGGSTQYF. CDR3 nucleotide sequence: TGTGCCAGCAGTTACTCTCGGGGGGGCAGTACGCAGTATTTT.

J is TRBJ2-5 and V is TRBV19, with 8 bases lining up with TRBD2. The V segment lost 3 bases and the J segment 1 base; nucleotides outside the gene matches: 7. Germline V gives CDR1 LNHDA, CDR2 SQIVND (reference sequence). The CDR3 extends over 16 amino acids. In DNA form, the CDR3 reads TGTGCCAGTAGTATTATGGCAGCGGGGGCCCAAGAGACCCAGTACTTC. Amino acids: CASSIMAAGAQETQYF. Variable domain in full (rest from reference TRBV19 and TRBJ2-5): DGGITQSPKYLFRKEGQNVTLSCEQNLNHDAMYWYRQDPGQGLRLIYYSQIVNDFQKGDIAEGYSVSREKKESFPLTVTSAQKNPTAFYLCASSIMAAGAQETQYFGPGTRLLVL.

This clonotype came up many times. V gene TRBV14 combines with J gene TRBJ1-5; D is unresolved. The CDR3 is made up of 12 amino acids. In germline, CDR1 is SGHDN, CDR2 FVKESK. V lost 1 base and J 7 bases, leaving 5 bases between the germline ends. CDR3 amino acids: CASSQGYQPQHF. CDR3 nucleotide sequence: TGTGCCAGCAGCCAAGGTTACCAGCCCCAGCATTTT.

This clonotype occurred many times. The gene calls are TRBV7-6 and TRBJ1-2; D remains unclear. This CDR3 region has 14 residues. The ends were cut back, 1 base at V and 3 bases at J, with 9 bases in the middle. The germline CDR1 and CDR2 sequences are SGHVS and FNYEAQ. CDR3 residues: CASSLVSDHYGYTF. In nucleotides, the CDR3 is TGTGCCAGCAGCTTAGTGTCAGATCACTATGGCTACACCTTC.

This clonotype was detected a few times. This chain connects TRBV6-5 to TRBJ2-3; 11 bases are a match to TRBD2. Germline trimming cut 0 bases from V and 15 bases from J; bases unmatched to any gene: 8. Germline loops: CDR1 MNHEY, CDR2 SVGAGI. This CDR3 comprises 14 residues. CDR3 protein: CASSYSPLAGGFYF. The DNA for the CDR3 is TGTGCCAGCAGTTACTCTCCCCTAGCGGGGGGATTTTATTTT.

In its sample, this clonotype was seen many times. The chain is built from TRBV7-3 and TRBJ2-7; D is perhaps TRBD1 (6 bases). The V gene lost 4 bases and the J gene lost 1 base, with 14 bases spanning the gap. This CDR3 region has 15 residues. Germline V gene data show CDR1 as SGHTA and CDR2 as FQGTGA. For the CDR3, the DNA is TGTGCCAGCAGCTCCTACAGGGCTGATTCCTACGAGCAGTACTTC. Residues: CASSSYRADSYEQYF.

The rearrangement uses TRBV7-2 and TRBJ2-7, with D perhaps given as TRBD1 or TRBD2 (5 bases each). The length of the CDR3 is 13 residues. Trimming took 0 bases from V and 5 from J, leaving 8 bases between them. The germline V gene has CDR1 SGHTA and CDR2 FQGNSA. The CDR3 spells CASSLAWGNEQYF. As DNA, the CDR3 is TGTGCCAGCAGCTTAGCTTGGGGGAACGAGCAGTACTTC.

Many counts were recorded for this clonotype. The J gene is TRBJ2-3, the V gene TRBV28; 10 nucleotides agree with TRBD2. Germline CDR1 reads MDHEN; CDR2 reads SYDVKM. The trim removed 3 bases at V and 2 bases at J, leaving 5 bases unmatched. This CDR3 has 16 residues. In DNA form, the CDR3 reads TGTGCCAGCAGTTTCCCTAGCGGGAGAAACACAGATACGCAGTATTTT. Amino acid sequence: CASSFPSGRNTDTQYF.

The CDR3 nucleotides read TGTGCCTGGAGTTGGTCTGGGGCCAACGTCCTGACTTTC. Translating gives CAWSWSGANVLTF. The gene calls are TRBV30 and TRBJ2-6; no reliable D call. Germline V CDR1 and CDR2: GTSNPN, SVGIG (reference sequence). Trimming removed 2 bases from V and 1 base from J, with 3 bases in between. The CDR3 spans 13 residues. Variable domain in full (rest from reference TRBV30 and TRBJ2-6): SQTIHQWPATLVQPVGSPLSLECTVEGTSNPNLYWYRQAAGRGLQLLFYSVGIGQISSEVPQNLSASRPQDRQFILSSKKLLLSDSGFYLCAWSWSGANVLTFGAGSRLTVL.

The chain links TRBV28 to TRBJ2-5; 8 nucleotides align to TRBD2. Germline lookup yields CDR1 MDHEN and CDR2 SYDVKM. The length of the CDR3 is 17 residues. V lost 3 bases and J lost 5; bases outside the gene matches: 14. The CDR3 DNA reads as TGTGCCAGCAGTTTCCCGCCAGGACTAGCCTACGTGGAGACCCAGTACTTC. It codes for CASSFPPGLAYVETQYF. The variable domain in full, with the rest retrieved from reference TRBV28 and TRBJ2-5, is DVKVTQSSRYLVKRTGEKVFLECVQDMDHENMFWYRQDPGLGLRLIYFSYDVKMKEKGDIPEGYSVSREKKERFSLILESASTNQTSMYLCASSFPPGLAYVETQYFGPGTRLLVL.

This clonotype showed up many times. This chain links TRBV5-6 with TRBJ2-5, with 9 positions matching TRBD1. The CDR3 length is 14 residues. Looked up from germline, CDR1 is SGHDT and CDR2 is YYEEEE. V was clipped by 5 bases and J by 7 bases; unmatched bases: 9. The CDR3 sequence is CASSFKDRGWTQYF. Written as DNA, the CDR3 is TGTGCCAGCAGTTTTAAGGACAGGGGTTGGACCCAGTACTTC.

The rearrangement links TRBV24-1 to TRBJ2-7; D might be TRBD1 (7 bases). The CDR3 consists of 13 residues. V lost 7 bases and J lost 4, with 13 bases in between. Germline CDR1 KGHDR, CDR2 SFDVKD. Here the CDR3 DNA reads TGTGCCACCAGCAGGGACAGCGGGTACGAGCAGTACTTC. Protein sequence: CATSRDSGYEQYF.

This clonotype has ten or more counts. The chain has TRBV30 and TRBJ1-5; D is ambiguous. Trimming took off 0 bases at V and 1 base at J, with 4 bases between the two ends. Germline-derived CDR1 and CDR2 are GTSNPN and SVGIG (reference sequence). The CDR3 is made up of 13 amino acids. This CDR3 reads CAWSVGSNQPQHF. The CDR3 bases are TGTGCCTGGAGTGTTGGGAGCAATCAGCCCCAGCATTTT.

The table lists this clonotype with a few counts. The CDR3 DNA sequence: TGCAGTGCTAGAGATCCTAGCGGGCAGGGCTACGAGCAGTACTTC. This translates into CSARDPSGQGYEQYF. The chain uses TRBV20-1 and TRBJ2-7; 8 bases map to TRBD2. Germline values: CDR1 DFQATT, CDR2 SNEGSKA (reference sequence). Germline trimming cut 0 bases from V and 3 bases from J; bases unmatched to any gene: 7. The CDR3 is 15 amino acids.

Many counts were recorded for this clonotype. The J gene is TRBJ1-6, the V gene TRBV7-2, with unresolved D. Germline lookup yields CDR1 SGHTA and CDR2 FQGNSA. V lost 1 base and J 10 bases, leaving 8 bases between the germline ends. This CDR3 comprises 13 residues. The CDR3 loop reads CASSLERVSPLHF. As DNA, the CDR3 is TGTGCCAGCAGCTTAGAAAGGGTCTCACCCCTCCACTTT.

This clonotype has a count of ten or more. V gene TRBV13 combines with J gene TRBJ1-5; D may be TRBD1 (5 bases). The CDR3 has 14 amino acids. CDR1 is PRHDT and CDR2 is FYEKMQ in the germline V gene (reference sequence). V lost 5 bases and J 4 bases, leaving 12 bases between the germline ends. The CDR3 reads CASSLGPGNQPQHF. CDR3 sequence (DNA): TGTGCCAGCAGCCTGGGACCGGGGAATCAGCCCCAGCATTTT.

This clonotype was picked up many times. CDR3 sequence: CASSRSTGQESPLHF. The CDR3 DNA reads as TGTGCCAGCAGCCGGTCGACAGGGCAGGAGTCACCCCTCCACTTT. This chain joins TRBV7-2 and TRBJ1-6; TRBD1 aligns across 7 bases. The CDR3 consists of 15 residues. The V gene end was trimmed by 5 bases and the J gene end by 10 bases; junction bases not matched to a gene: 11. Germline values: CDR1 SGHTA, CDR2 FQGNSA.

This clonotype occurred a few times. The V and J genes are TRBV4-3 and TRBJ1-2; D remains ambiguous. The germline V and J ends were trimmed by 1 base and 0 bases, with 9 bases remaining between them. This CDR3 is built from 15 residues. Germline V lookup: CDR1 LGHNA, CDR2 YSLEER. This CDR3 reads CASSQATTTNYGYTF. The CDR3 region has the DNA TGCGCCAGCAGCCAAGCGACTACGACTAACTATGGCTACACCTTC.

This clonotype was found many times. This chain uses TRBV5-1 with TRBJ1-5; 7 bases map to TRBD1. The J segment lost 4 bases and the V segment lost 0 bases, leaving 7 bases of the junction unmatched. CDR3 length equals 16 residues. Germline CDR1 reads SGHRS; CDR2 reads YFSETQ. For the CDR3, the DNA is TGCGCCAGCAGCTTGGACGGGACAGCAGAAAATCAGCCCCAGCATTTT. This translates into CASSLDGTAENQPQHF.

Comment on this clonotype: A read error may explain this, as a much larger clone is one base away. The V gene is TRBV7-2, the J gene TRBJ2-7; maybe TRBD1 (6 bases). Germline-derived CDR1 and CDR2 are SGHTA and FQGNSA. The CDR3 contains 15 residues. The CDR3 sequence is CAGSPSNRVPYEQYF. CDR3 nucleotide sequence: TGTGCCGGCAGCCCCTCTAACAGGGTTCCCTACGAGCAGTACTTC.